These 16 T cell receptor beta chains originate from one sample sequenced in a study of molecular identifiers for immune sequencing clone quantification. From the PCR reads, TCRdb called clonotypes with MiXCR, one entry per CDR3 protein. The sample gives roughly 86,000 distinct CDR3 sequences, 15% to 20% of which show up once; roughly 0.85% is in the top ten. Sequenced: naive CD8+ T cells from blood, with Jurkat cell RNA spiked in. Subset described: FACS-sorted CD8+CD4-CCR7+CD45RA+ naive T cells. These receptors all stem from a human donor in good health. Some libraries in this study had Jurkat cell RNA spiked in.

This clonotype was recorded at least ten times. The junction differs from germline at one of its ends, possibly a read error. The rearrangement links TRBV15 to TRBJ2-1; D unresolved. CDR1 and CDR2 (germline): LNHNV, YYDKDF (reference sequence). The CDR3 sequence is 17 residues long. The DNA of the CDR3 is TGTGCCACCAGCAGTCCCCCCGGAGAGAGCTCCTACAATGAGCGGTTCTTC. Its translation: CATSSPPGESSYNERFF. Supplemented by reference TRBV15 and TRBJ2-1, the full variable domain reads DAMVIQNPRYQVTQFGKPVTLSCSQTLNHNVMYWYQQKSSQAPKLLFHYYDKDFNNEADTPDNFQSRRPNTSFCFLDIRSPGLGDTAMYLCATSSPPGESSYNERFFGPGTRLTVL.

This clonotype has ten or more counts. The V gene is TRBV4-2, the J gene TRBJ2-7, with D unclear. Germline V CDR1 and CDR2: LGHNA, YNFKEQ. The germline V and J ends were trimmed by 0 bases and 3 bases, with 6 bases remaining between them. The CDR3 runs 13 residues. The chain's CDR3 is CASSQEKFYEQYF. The CDR3 nucleotides are TGTGCCAGCAGCCAAGAAAAGTTCTACGAGCAGTACTTC.

Regarding this clonotype: Compared with germline, one end of the junction differs, possibly owing to a read error. J is TRBJ2-7 and V is TRBV5-3; D is ambiguous. TRBV5-3 is noted as an ORF with a role that remains uncertain. The length of the CDR3 is 13 residues. The CDR3: CASSLAFSGEQYF. In DNA, the CDR3 is TGTGCCAGCAGCTTGGCCTTCTCCGGCGAGCAGTACTTC.

This clonotype was recorded at least ten times. The genes are TRBV4-1 and TRBJ2-7; possibly TRBD2 for D (7 bases). The CDR3 sequence is 15 residues long. With 4 bases removed from V and 4 bases from J, the gap between germline ends came to 17 bases. Germline loops: CDR1 MGHRA, CDR2 YSYEKL. The CDR3 DNA reads TGCGCCAGCAGCCTAGGGACGGGGGGCGGATACGAGCAGTACTTC. Residues: CASSLGTGGGYEQYF.

The sample holds many counts of this clonotype. This sequence joins TRBV27 and TRBJ2-7; D may correspond to TRBD1 or TRBD2 (6 bases each). Trimming shortened V by 5 bases and J by 3 bases, and 14 bases separated the two germline ends. The CDR3 extends over 14 amino acids. Germline CDR1 is MNHEY and CDR2 is SMNVEV (reference sequence). The CDR3 nucleotides read TGTGCCAGCAGTCCCAGGGGAGGATTCTACGAGCAGTACTTC. It yields the protein CASSPRGGFYEQYF.

A few counts support this clonotype. Given a much more abundant clone one base away, this may be a read error. The gene calls are TRBV12-3 or TRBV12-4 and TRBJ2-7, with 7 bases fitting TRBD1. V was clipped by 5 bases and J by 5 bases; unmatched bases: 9. The length of the CDR3 is 14 residues. The CDR3 sequence is CASSITQGSDEQYF. The DNA for the CDR3 is TGTGCCAGCAGTATCACACAGGGGTCCGACGAGCAGTACTTC.

The table lists this clonotype with many counts. The chain recombines TRBV4-3 with TRBJ2-7; 10 positions match TRBD1. The V and J ends lost 4 bases and 9 bases, in that order; junction bases with no gene match: 12. The CDR3 sequence is 15 residues long. Germline CDR1 is LGHNA and CDR2 is YSLEER. The chain's CDR3 is CASSPRTGGGVGQYF. CDR3 coding DNA: TGCGCCAGCAGCCCCAGGACAGGGGGGGGGGTAGGGCAGTACTTC.

About this clonotype: A much larger clonotype is one base distant, so this may be a read error. This chain uses TRBV27 with TRBJ2-5; 14 bases align to TRBD2. Germline values: CDR1 MNHEY, CDR2 SMNVEV (reference sequence). The CDR3 length is 15 residues. The DNA of the CDR3 is TGTGCCAGCAGTTCCGGGACTAGCGGGAGTGAGACCCGGTACTTC. This gives the protein CASSSGTSGSETRYF.

Remarks on this clonotype: Possible read error: a much larger clone is one base away. The chain links TRBV12-3 or TRBV12-4 to TRBJ1-2, with D perhaps matching TRBD1 (5 bases). CDR3 length: 13 residues. CDR3 sequence reads: CVSSLGTTYGYTF. CDR3 nucleotides: TGTGTCAGCAGCTTAGGGACTACCTATGGCTACACCTTC.

A word on this clonotype: A read error is likely, as this CDR3 ends without the conserved phenylalanine or tryptophan. The chain couples TRBV12-3 or TRBV12-4 to TRBJ2-7; TRBD2 agrees at 9 bases. CDR3 length: 14 amino acids. The V gene end was trimmed by 6 bases and the J gene end by 2 bases; junction bases not matched to a gene: 5. The CDR3 DNA reads as TGTGCCAGCAGCCCCGGGACTAGCACCTACGAGCAGTACTAC. It encodes CASSPGTSTYEQYY.

The chain uses TRBV7-9 and TRBJ2-7, with D uncertain. The CDR3 length is 12 residues. The V gene's germline CDR1 is SEHNR and CDR2 FQNEAQ (reference sequence). V shed 5 bases and J shed 7 bases, with 12 bases lying between them. The CDR3 sequence is CASSGDVEEQYF. CDR3 coding DNA: TGTGCCAGCAGCGGCGACGTTGAAGAGCAGTACTTC.

At least ten counts were recorded for this clonotype. The chain combines TRBV27 with TRBJ2-7; 8 bases are a match to TRBD1. V lost 1 base and J lost 4; bases outside the gene matches: 3. Germline CDR1 reads MNHEY; CDR2 reads SMNVEV (reference sequence). This CDR3 comprises 14 residues. The CDR3 is CASSLFDRGYEQYF. The CDR3 DNA reads TGTGCCAGCAGTTTATTCGACAGGGGTTACGAGCAGTACTTC.

This clonotype was counted many times. This chain connects TRBV19 to TRBJ2-3; the D gene is possibly TRBD1 (6 bases). This CDR3 has 13 residues. Germline CDR1 reads LNHDA; CDR2 reads SQIVND (reference sequence). Trimming left V 5 bases short and J 3 bases short, with 9 bases between. CDR3 sequence reads: CASSGTSTDTQYF. CDR3 in DNA: TGTGCCAGTAGTGGGACAAGTACAGATACGCAGTATTTT.

This clonotype was seen ten or more times. This chain joins TRBV5-4 and TRBJ2-1; 11 bases map to TRBD2. Germline CDR1 and CDR2: SGHNT and YYREEE (reference sequence). The V gene end was trimmed by 4 bases and the J gene end by 0 bases; junction bases not matched to a gene: 15. This CDR3 is built from 20 residues. DNA of the CDR3: TGTGCCAGCAGCCCACCTGAACTCGCTAGCGGGAGGTTCTCCTACAATGAGCAGTTCTTC. As protein: CASSPPELASGRFSYNEQFF.

With regard to this clonotype: This may be a read error: a much more frequent sequence differs by one nucleotide. V gene TRBV12-5 combines with J gene TRBJ1-5; D is undetermined. Germline assignment: CDR1 LGHNT and CDR2 FRNRAP. The CDR3 has 16 residues. The germline V and J ends were trimmed by 3 bases and 2 bases, with 14 bases remaining between them. The CDR3 DNA follows: TGTGCTAGTGGTTTATTGACACCATATGGCAATCAGCCCCAGCATTTT. It codes for CASGLLTPYGNQPQHF.

On this clonotype itself: The junction departs from germline at one end; a sequencing error may be responsible. CDR3 nucleotides: TGTGCCAGCAGCCCTAACACCAGGGAGCTGTTTTTT. Its translation: CASSPNTRELFF. The chain links TRBV12-3 or TRBV12-4 to TRBJ2-2; unclear D gene. CDR3 length: 12 amino acids.